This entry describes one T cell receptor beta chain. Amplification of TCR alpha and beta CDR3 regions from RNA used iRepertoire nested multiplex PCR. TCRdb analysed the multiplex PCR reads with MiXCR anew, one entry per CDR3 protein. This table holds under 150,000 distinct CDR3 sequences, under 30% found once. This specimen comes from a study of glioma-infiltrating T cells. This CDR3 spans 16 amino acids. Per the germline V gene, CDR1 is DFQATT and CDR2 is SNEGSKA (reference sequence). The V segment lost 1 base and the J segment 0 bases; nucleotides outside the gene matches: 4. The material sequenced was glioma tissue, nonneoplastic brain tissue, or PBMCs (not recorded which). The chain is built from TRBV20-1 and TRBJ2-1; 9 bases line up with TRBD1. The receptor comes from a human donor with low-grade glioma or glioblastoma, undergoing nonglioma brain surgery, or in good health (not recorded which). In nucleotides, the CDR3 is TGCAGTGCTAGAGGACAGGGGGTGAGCTCCTACAATGAGCAGTTCTTC. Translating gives CSARGQGVSSYNEQFF.